This T cell receptor (beta chain) was retrieved from a study of T cells in localized non-small cell lung cancer. General study points: Patients showing higher blood T cell density tended to see longer overall survival. Uninvolved adjacent lung, not tumor, had the highest T cell clonality.

Sequenced by immunoSEQ multiplex PCR; TCRdb stores in-frame clones only, minus some. The sample includes tens of thousands of clones, around 83% of them seen just once. A word on this clone: Its antigen is undetermined.

Per the germline V gene, CDR1 is DFQATT and CDR2 is SNEGSKA (reference sequence). The CDR3 consists of 11 residues. V lost 7 bases and J 4 bases, leaving 11 bases between the germline ends. The receptor was derived from a man aged 35-69 years with stage II lung adenocarcinoma. The sample was PBMCs, taken before any cancer treatment. The rearrangement uses TRBV20-1 and TRBJ2-7, with D unresolved. For the CDR3, the DNA is TGCAGTGGAAAGATAGTGTACGAGCAGTACTTC. Amino acids: CSGKIVYEQYF.